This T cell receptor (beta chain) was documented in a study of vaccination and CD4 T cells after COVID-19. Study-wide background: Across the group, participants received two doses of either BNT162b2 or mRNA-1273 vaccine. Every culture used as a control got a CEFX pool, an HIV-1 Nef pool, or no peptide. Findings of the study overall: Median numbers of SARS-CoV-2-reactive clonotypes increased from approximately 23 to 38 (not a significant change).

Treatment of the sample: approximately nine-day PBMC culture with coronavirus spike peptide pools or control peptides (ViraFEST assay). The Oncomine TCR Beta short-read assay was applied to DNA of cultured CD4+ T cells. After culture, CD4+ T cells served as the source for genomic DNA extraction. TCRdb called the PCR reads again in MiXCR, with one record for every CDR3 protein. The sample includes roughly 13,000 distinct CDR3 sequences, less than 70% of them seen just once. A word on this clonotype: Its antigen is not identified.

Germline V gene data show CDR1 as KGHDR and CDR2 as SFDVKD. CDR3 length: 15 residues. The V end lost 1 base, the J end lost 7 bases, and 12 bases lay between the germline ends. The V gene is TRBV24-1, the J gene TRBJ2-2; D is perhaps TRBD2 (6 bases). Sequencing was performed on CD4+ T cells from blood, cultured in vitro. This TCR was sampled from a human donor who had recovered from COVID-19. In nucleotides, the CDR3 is TGTGCCACCAGTGATTTTACGGGGAGGCACGGGGAGCTGTTTTTT. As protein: CATSDFTGRHGELFF.